Listed below are T cell receptor beta chains from one sample, sequenced in a study of T cell clonotyping in hematopoietic cell transplantation. Repertoires were generated with immunoSEQ multiplex PCR, while TCRdb's copy carries only in-frame clones and drops some. The sample lists 7,300 or so clones; approximately 96% were seen once. The sample consisted of PBMCs, taken 30 days after allogeneic stem cell transplant. The source is a male patient aged 40-50 years who had an allogeneic stem cell transplant from a related donor, so the T cells may come from the graft donor. Some clones in this sample may be carry-over from other donors' samples. The CDR3 runs from the conserved cysteine through the conserved F or W. The order of the fields is V gene, D gene, clone size, J gene, CDR3 protein, CDR3 DNA. A D gene is named only where the DNA matches it firmly. Some rows have no size entry. The others give once, few or many, or a class for an expanded clone.

TRBV11-3	NA	NA	TRBJ1-3	CASSRDPGNTIYF	TGTGCCAGCAGCAGGGACCCTGGAAACACCATATATTTT
TRBV14	TRBD1	NA	TRBJ1-2	CASSSDRAGGYTF	TGTGCCAGCAGCAGTGACAGGGCCGGGGGCTACACCTTC
TRBV5-4	TRBD2	NA	TRBJ2-7	CASSSGLAGGYEQYF	TGTGCCAGCAGCTCCGGACTAGCGGGGGGGTACGAGCAGTACTTC
TRBV6-5	NA	NA	TRBJ1-1	CASSPPGRANTEAFF	TGTGCCAGCAGTCCTCCGGGACGGGCGAACACTGAAGCTTTCTTT
TRBV7-2	TRBD2	NA	TRBJ2-2	CASSLSRGGLGGELFF	TGTGCCAGCAGCTTGAGTCGCGGGGGGCTGGGCGGGGAGCTGTTTTTT
TRBV28	TRBD1	once	TRBJ1-6	CASSLSGTVHSPLHF	TGTGCCAGCAGTTTATCGGGGACAGTGCATTCACCCCTCCACTTT
TRBV6-5	TRBD1	NA	TRBJ1-1	CASSYNRGNTEAFF	TGTGCCAGCAGTTATAACAGGGGGAACACTGAAGCTTTCTTT
TRBV11-3	NA	NA	TRBJ2-7	CASSPQLSDEQYF	TGTGCCAGCAGCCCCCAACTCTCAGACGAGCAGTACTTC
TRBV4-2	NA	NA	TRBJ2-7	CASSQEPGVNYEQYF	TGTGCCAGCAGCCAAGAACCAGGGGTAAACTACGAGCAGTACTTC
TRBV6-6	NA	NA	TRBJ2-7	CASSYDGYGQYF	TGTGCCAGCAGTTACGACGGCTACGGGCAGTACTTC
TRBV11-2	NA	NA	TRBJ1-5	CASSLTGYGNQPQHF	TGTGCCAGCAGCTTAACAGGGTACGGCAATCAGCCCCAGCATTTT
TRBV27	TRBD2	NA	TRBJ2-7	CASIKTSGSRRGEQYF	TGTGCCAGCATCAAGACTAGCGGGAGCCGGAGGGGCGAGCAGTACTTC
TRBV5-1	TRBD1	NA	TRBJ1-1	CASSWTGGTEAFF	TGCGCCAGCAGCTGGACAGGGGGGACTGAAGCTTTCTTT
TRBV19	NA	NA	TRBJ1-3	CASSTQKRPSGNTIYF	TGTGCCAGTAGTACCCAGAAGAGGCCCTCTGGAAACACCATATATTTT
TRBV7-8	NA	NA	TRBJ2-4	CASSLQGRGNIQYF	TGTGCCAGCAGCTTACAGGGGAGGGGAAACATTCAGTACTTC
TRBV5-1	NA	NA	TRBJ1-2	CASSPRGRREAYSGYTF	TGCGCCAGCAGCCCGAGGGGACGACGGGAAGCCTATAGTGGCTACACCTTC
TRBV28	NA	NA	TRBJ1-2	CASSSGTVNYGYTF	TGTGCCAGCAGTTCCGGGACGGTAAACTATGGCTACACCTTC
TRBV25-1	TRBD1	NA	TRBJ1-1	CASSEYDRARTEAFF	TGTGCCAGCAGTGAATATGACAGGGCGAGGACTGAAGCTTTCTTT
TRBV7-2	NA	NA	TRBJ2-7	CASSFRVPYEQYF	TGTGCCAGCAGCTTCCGGGTCCCCTACGAGCAGTACTTC
TRBV27	TRBD1	NA	TRBJ2-7	CASSFRGQGIPYEQYF	TGTGCCAGCAGTTTCCGAGGACAGGGAATCCCCTACGAGCAGTACTTC
TRBV29-1	NA	NA	TRBJ1-3	CSVVGRFSNTIYF	TGCAGCGTTGTTGGCAGGTTCTCTAACACCATATATTTT
TRBV7-9	TRBD1	NA	TRBJ1-1	CASSFGQGGAFF	TGTGCCAGCAGCTTTGGGCAGGGGGGAGCTTTCTTT
TRBV19	NA	NA	TRBJ2-3	CASSIVAARDTQYF	TGTGCCAGTAGTATCGTGGCAGCCCGAGATACGCAGTATTTT
TRBV9	NA	NA	TRBJ1-2	CASSGDTPYGYTF	TGTGCCAGCAGCGGGGACACCCCCTATGGCTACACCTTC
TRBV7-2	TRBD2	NA	TRBJ2-7	CASSFGLAGGGYEQYF	TGTGCCAGCAGCTTCGGTCTAGCGGGAGGGGGATACGAGCAGTACTTC
TRBV7-6	NA	NA	TRBJ2-7	CASSLGQGMTYEQYF	TGTGCCAGCAGCTTAGGGCAGGGGATGACCTACGAGCAGTACTTC
TRBV11-2	NA	NA	TRBJ2-1	CASSLVLGGTGEQFF	TGTGCCAGCAGCTTAGTTCTGGGGGGAACTGGGGAGCAGTTCTTC
TRBV7-6	NA	NA	TRBJ2-3	CASRLTGTDTQYF	TGTGCCAGCAGGCTTACAGGGACAGATACGCAGTATTTT
TRBV19	NA	NA	TRBJ1-1	CASSIGVAALNTEAFF	TGTGCCAGTAGTATCGGGGTGGCGGCCTTGAACACTGAAGCTTTCTTT
TRBV6-1	NA	NA	TRBJ1-2	CASAGPGQTYGYTF	TGTGCCAGCGCAGGTCCCGGACAGACCTATGGCTACACCTTC
TRBV7-8	NA	NA	TRBJ2-7	CASSLSGYEQYF	TGTGCCAGCAGCTTATCCGGGTACGAGCAGTACTTC
TRBV29-1	TRBD1	NA	TRBJ2-2	CSVETGKENTGELFF	TGCAGCGTTGAGACAGGGAAGGAAAACACCGGGGAGCTGTTTTTT
TRBV30	TRBD1	NA	TRBJ1-2	CAWSVQGAYGYTF	TGTGCCTGGAGTGTGCAGGGGGCTTATGGCTACACCTTC
TRBV7-3	TRBD1	NA	TRBJ1-1	CASSPHGQGRGEAFF	TGTGCCAGCAGCCCACATGGACAGGGGCGGGGTGAAGCTTTCTTT
TRBV2	TRBD2	NA	TRBJ2-3	CASRQASGITDTQYF	TGTGCCAGCAGACAGGCTAGCGGGATCACAGATACGCAGTATTTT
TRBV25-1	NA	NA	TRBJ2-7	CASSGNSYEQYF	TGTGCCAGCAGCGGGAACTCCTACGAGCAGTACTTC
TRBV9	NA	NA	TRBJ1-5	CASSPGDGSQHF	TGTGCCAGCAGCCCCGGGGATGGTTCCCAGCATTTT
TRBV5-1	NA	NA	TRBJ1-5	CASSLGPPHQPQHF	TGCGCCAGCAGCCTCGGGCCCCCACATCAGCCCCAGCATTTT
TRBV6-6	NA	NA	TRBJ2-2	CASSYMVGIATGELFF	TGTGCCAGCAGTTACATGGTGGGCATTGCCACCGGGGAGCTGTTTTTT
TRBV5-5	NA	NA	TRBJ1-2	CASSPDPVGGGYGYTF	TGTGCCAGCAGCCCGGACCCTGTGGGGGGAGGCTATGGCTACACCTTC
TRBV10-3	TRBD2	NA	TRBJ2-1	CAISDPVAGGRGEQFF	TGTGCCATCAGCGACCCTGTAGCGGGGGGGCGAGGTGAGCAGTTCTTC
TRBV4-1	NA	NA	TRBJ2-7	CASSQVDLGLAYREQYF	TGCGCCAGCAGCCAAGTCGATTTGGGCCTAGCATACCGCGAGCAGTACTTC
TRBV11-2	NA	NA	TRBJ2-7	CASSSNIYEQYF	TGTGCCAGCAGCTCTAACATCTACGAGCAGTACTTC
TRBV6-1	NA	NA	TRBJ2-2	CASSEVGELFF	TGTGCCAGCAGTGAAGTCGGGGAGCTGTTTTTT
TRBV6-5	TRBD1	NA	TRBJ2-7	CASRLTGPGDYEQYF	TGTGCCAGCAGATTGACAGGGCCCGGGGACTACGAGCAGTACTTC
TRBV10-3	TRBD1	once	TRBJ2-7	CAISEWDRYPYEQYF	TGTGCCATCAGTGAATGGGACAGGTACCCCTACGAGCAGTACTTC
TRBV6-5	NA	NA	TRBJ1-5	CASRESQGRNQPQHF	TGTGCCAGCAGAGAGAGCCAGGGGCGAAATCAGCCCCAGCATTTT
TRBV6-5	NA	once	TRBJ2-1	CASSLRGSYNEQFF	TGTGCCAGCAGTCTGCGGGGTTCCTACAATGAGCAGTTCTTC
TRBV6-5	NA	NA	TRBJ2-7	CASRMQGSYEQYF	TGTGCCAGCAGGATGCAGGGTTCCTACGAGCAGTACTTC
TRBV4-2	NA	NA	TRBJ1-6	CASSQQGFGNSPLHF	TGTGCCAGCAGCCAACAGGGGTTCGGGAATTCACCCCTCCACTTT
TRBV4-3	NA	NA	TRBJ1-3	CASSQGLAAYSGNTIYF	TGCGCCAGCAGCCAAGGTTTGGCCGCCTACTCTGGAAACACCATATATTTT
TRBV9	TRBD2	NA	TRBJ2-7	CASSVGSAGGPYEQYF	TGTGCCAGCAGCGTAGGCTCAGCGGGGGGCCCCTACGAGCAGTACTTC
TRBV9	NA	NA	TRBJ1-4	CASSGHGGVGEKLFF	TGTGCCAGCAGCGGGCACGGGGGTGTCGGAGAAAAACTGTTTTTT
TRBV4-3	TRBD1	NA	TRBJ1-3	CASSRSGARDRRDTIYF	TGCGCCAGCAGCCGCTCAGGCGCCCGGGACAGGCGGGACACCATATATTTT
TRBV6-6	TRBD1	NA	TRBJ1-2	CASSYLGQGAGGYTF	TGTGCCAGCAGTTACCTGGGACAGGGGGCGGGTGGCTACACCTTC
TRBV5-1	TRBD2	NA	TRBJ2-7	CASSPPLAGGYEQYF	TGCGCCAGCAGCCCACCACTAGCGGGAGGTTACGAGCAGTACTTC